Below are 23 T cell receptor beta chains sequenced from a single sample in a study of T-cell reconstitution after alpha-beta-depleted transplantation in children. The library targeted TCRbeta and was prepared with unique molecular identifiers. MiXCR, run by TCRdb on the PCR reads, gives a single entry per CDR3 protein. Among some 81,000 distinct CDR3 sequences listed, less than 15% were seen once. The source material was PBMCs, mostly from graft donor cells, sampled 180 days after TCRalphabeta/CD19-depleted stem cell transplant. All receptors derive from a male patient aged 2 to 10 who had a stem cell transplant for acute lymphoblastic leukemia, so the T cells may come from the graft donor.

The chain joins TRBV5-6 to TRBJ2-2; D is unclear. The CDR3 is 16 amino acids. The V end lost 2 bases, the J end lost 0 bases, and 11 bases lay between the germline ends. The germline gives CDR1 SGHDT, CDR2 YYEEEE. CDR3 in amino acids: CASSFLPGANTGELFF. CDR3 DNA: TGTGCCAGCAGCTTCCTCCCCGGTGCGAACACCGGGGAGCTGTTTTTT.

A note on this clonotype: At one of its ends the junction is not consistent with the germline gene, which may arise from a read error. J is TRBJ1-2 and V is TRBV9; a possible D gene is TRBD1 (5 bases). Germline CDR1 reads SGDLS; CDR2 reads YYNGEE. This CDR3 is built from 11 residues. CDR3 residues: CASSPSRAAGF. In nucleotides, the CDR3 is TGTGCCAGCAGCCCAAGCAGGGCCGCGGGCTTC.

The rearrangement links TRBV20-1 to TRBJ1-1, with unresolved D. The germline V and J ends were trimmed by 8 bases and 0 bases, with 7 bases remaining between them. Germline CDR1 DFQATT, CDR2 SNEGSKA (reference sequence). The CDR3 sequence is 11 residues long. The CDR3 loop is CSTALNTEAFF. Written as DNA, the CDR3 is TGCAGTACCGCATTGAACACTGAAGCTTTCTTT.

The chain carries TRBV5-1 and TRBJ2-5; D is uncertain. Trimming took off 0 bases at V and 5 bases at J, with 5 bases between the two ends. From germline, CDR1 is SGHRS and CDR2 YFSETQ. The CDR3 extends over 12 amino acids. Here the CDR3 DNA reads TGCGCCAGCAGCTTGGCTTGGGAGACCCAGTACTTC. Encoded protein: CASSLAWETQYF.

This clonotype occurred many times. V usage is TRBV5-1 and J usage is TRBJ2-1; 7 nucleotides align to TRBD2. The junction had 6 bases not matched to a gene; V was cut back by 0 bases and J by 9 bases. Germline V lookup: CDR1 SGHRS, CDR2 YFSETQ. The CDR3 has 14 residues. CDR3 region: CASSLGGRESEQFF. In DNA form, the CDR3 reads TGCGCCAGCAGCTTGGGGGGGAGGGAGAGTGAGCAGTTCTTC.

In its sample, this clonotype was seen a few times. The chain links TRBV29-1 to TRBJ1-1; 7 positions agree with TRBD1. Trimming removed 6 bases from V and 8 bases from J; junction bases left unmatched: 15. The CDR3 length is 14 residues. CDR1 is SQVTM and CDR2 is ANQGSEA in the germline V gene. CDR3 amino acids: CSVGGQSIGSEAFF. The CDR3 DNA reads TGCAGCGTGGGGGGACAGTCAATCGGTTCCGAAGCTTTCTTT.

The genes are TRBV11-2 and TRBJ2-1; D not resolved. The CDR3 extends over 12 amino acids. The V end lost 2 bases, the J end lost 8 bases, and 7 bases lay between the germline ends. CDR1 SGHAT and CDR2 FQNNGV come from the germline V gene. The CDR3 spells CASSLKRHEQFF. In DNA form, the CDR3 reads TGTGCCAGCAGCTTAAAAAGGCATGAGCAGTTCTTC.

The CDR3 region has the DNA TGTGCCAGCAGTTACTCGACCTTCGGCAGTGAGCAGTTCTTC. Translated, it gives CASSYSTFGSEQFF. V usage is TRBV6-2 or TRBV6-3 and J usage is TRBJ2-1; no definite D call. The V end lost 0 bases, the J end lost 9 bases, and 12 bases lay between the germline ends. The CDR3 has 14 residues. Per germline, CDR1 MNHEY and CDR2 SVGEGT.

By share of the sample, this clonotype is medium-sized (0.01 to 0.1%). The rearrangement links TRBV11-3 to TRBJ2-1; D perhaps matches TRBD2 (6 bases). CDR3 length: 14 amino acids. The V end was cut by 2 bases, the J end by 4 bases, with 9 bases between. Germline V gives CDR1 SGHNT, CDR2 YENEEA. The CDR3 coding sequence is TGTGCCAGCAGCTTACGCGGGAATTACAATGAGCAGTTCTTC. Translating gives CASSLRGNYNEQFF. The full variable domain, completed using reference TRBV11-3 and TRBJ2-1, is EAGVVQSPRYKIIEKKQPVAFWCNPISGHNTLYWYLQNLGQGPELLIRYENEEAVDDSQLPKDRFSAERLKGVDSTLKIQPAELGDSAVYLCASSLRGNYNEQFFGPGTRLTVL.

This clonotype was found a few times. The chain couples TRBV27 to TRBJ2-3, with 15 bases identical to TRBD2. CDR1 is MNHEY and CDR2 is SMNVEV in the germline V gene (reference sequence). With 2 bases clipped from V and 3 bases from J, the junction kept 6 bases outside the gene matches. CDR3 length: 18 amino acids. The CDR3 region is CASSLTGTSGGMTDTQYF. The CDR3 nucleotides are TGTGCCAGCAGTTTAACCGGGACTAGCGGGGGGATGACAGATACGCAGTATTTT.

This clonotype was detected a few times. The rearrangement links TRBV24-1 to TRBJ1-2, with TRBD1 matching over 8 bases. The germline V gene has CDR1 KGHDR and CDR2 SFDVKD. V lost 4 bases and J lost 8; bases outside the gene matches: 8. The length of the CDR3 is 14 residues. In nucleotides, the CDR3 is TGTGCCACCAGTGACTACAGGGGGAAGAGGGGCTACACCTTC. It yields the protein CATSDYRGKRGYTF.

The chain combines TRBV20-1 with TRBJ1-2, with D possibly matching TRBD1 (6 bases). Trimming removed 5 bases from V and 5 bases from J, with 12 bases in between. Germline V gene sequence: CDR1 DFQATT, CDR2 SNEGSKA (reference sequence). This CDR3 comprises 12 residues. The CDR3 reads CSAWTEQYGYTF. In DNA, the CDR3 is TGCAGTGCTTGGACAGAACAATATGGCTACACCTTC.

In its sample, this clonotype was seen a few times. This sequence joins TRBV20-1 and TRBJ1-2; no clear D gene. Trimming took 1 base from V and 12 from J, leaving 12 bases between them. The V gene's germline CDR1 is DFQATT and CDR2 SNEGSKA (reference sequence). The CDR3 covers 11 residues. CDR3 DNA: TGCAGTGCTAGAGTGGGAGCTGCTCACACCTTC. This codes for CSARVGAAHTF.

This chain joins TRBV24-1 and TRBJ2-1; D perhaps matches TRBD2 (6 bases). Trimming left V 5 bases short and J 6 bases short, with 19 bases between. Germline V gene data show CDR1 as KGHDR and CDR2 as SFDVKD. The length of the CDR3 is 16 residues. The CDR3 DNA follows: TGTGCCACCAGTGGTCCCGGGACTCCACATTCCAATGAGCAGTTCTTC. Translated, it gives CATSGPGTPHSNEQFF.

The gene calls are TRBV7-3 and TRBJ2-5, with TRBD2 matching 7 bases. The length of the CDR3 is 14 residues. Germline V gene lookup returns CDR1 SGHTA and CDR2 FQGTGA. The V gene end was trimmed by 4 bases and the J gene end by 4 bases; junction bases not matched to a gene: 6. DNA of the CDR3: TGTGCCAGCAGCTCGGGCGGGGGTGGAGAGACCCAGTACTTC. Encoded protein: CASSSGGGGETQYF. The full variable domain, rest sourced from reference TRBV7-3 and TRBJ2-5, is GAGVSQTPSNKVTEKGKYVELRCDPISGHTALYWYRQSLGQGPEFLIYFQGTGAADDSGLPNDRFFAVRPEGSVSTLKIQRTERGDSAVYLCASSSGGGGETQYFGPGTRLLVL.

The sample holds a few counts of this clonotype. The chain couples TRBV28 to TRBJ2-3; D perhaps matches TRBD1 (6 bases). The ends were cut back, 3 bases at V and 3 bases at J, with 10 bases in the middle. Germline CDR1 MDHEN, CDR2 SYDVKM. The CDR3 sequence is 14 residues long. For the CDR3, the DNA is TGTGCCAGCAGTTTCACGGGACATACAGATACGCAGTATTTT. Translating it yields CASSFTGHTDTQYF.

This clonotype was seen more than once but under ten times. The gene calls are TRBV12-3 or TRBV12-4 and TRBJ2-1; D remains ambiguous. Trimming removed 3 bases from V and 2 bases from J, with 8 bases in between. CDR3 length: 14 residues. This chain's CDR3 is CASSLGPTYNEQFF. The CDR3 DNA reads as TGTGCCAGCAGTTTGGGTCCGACCTACAATGAGCAGTTCTTC.

J is TRBJ1-1 and V is TRBV4-1; 7 nucleotides match TRBD1. From germline, CDR1 is MGHRA and CDR2 YSYEKL. After removal of 5 bases from V and 7 bases from J, the junction contained 10 bases not matched to a gene. The CDR3 contains 14 residues. CDR3 bases: TGCGCCAGCAGCTTTCGACAGGGAAATAGTGAAGCTTTCTTT. Encoded protein: CASSFRQGNSEAFF.

V usage is TRBV7-2 and J usage is TRBJ2-1; no clear D gene. The CDR3 totals 15 residues. V was cut by 5 bases and J by 2 bases, with 13 bases left in between. Germline assignment: CDR1 SGHTA and CDR2 FQGNSA. CDR3 coding DNA: TGTGCCAGCAGCCCCGGGCTCGGCCCCTACAATGAGCAGTTCTTC. This translates into CASSPGLGPYNEQFF.

A note on this clonotype: A much larger clone is a single base away; this may be a read error. The genes are TRBV11-3 and TRBJ2-1; D unclear. Germline values: CDR1 SGHNT, CDR2 YENEEA. This CDR3 has 11 amino acids. The CDR3 region is CASSSDNEQFF. Here the CDR3 DNA reads TGTGCCAGCAGCTCCGACAATGAGCAGTTCTTC. Full variable domain (missing parts from reference TRBV11-3 and TRBJ2-1): EAGVVQSPRYKIIEKKQPVAFWCNPISGHNTLYWYLQNLGQGPELLIRYENEEAVDDSQLPKDRFSAERLKGVDSTLKIQPAELGDSAVYLCASSSDNEQFFGPGTRLTVL.

In the case of this clonotype: A much larger clone lies a single base off, so this may be a read error. J is TRBJ2-7 and V is TRBV29-1; D is perhaps TRBD1 (8 bases). CDR1 SQVTM and CDR2 ANQGSEA come from the germline V gene. The CDR3 contains 13 residues. CDR3 bases: TGCAGCGTTGGGAGACAGGGGAGGGGCGAGCAGGACTTC. Its protein is CSVGRQGRGEQDF.

J is TRBJ2-7 and V is TRBV4-3, with a weak D call TRBD1 (6 bases). Trimming took 1 base from V and 2 from J, leaving 12 bases between them. The CDR3 is made up of 15 amino acids. Germline V gene data show CDR1 as LGHNA and CDR2 as YSLEER. CDR3 in amino acids: CASSQGSGVAYEQYF. For the CDR3, the DNA is TGCGCCAGCAGCCAAGGGTCAGGGGTCGCCTACGAGCAGTACTTC.

This clonotype was picked up many times. This chain joins TRBV12-3 or TRBV12-4 and TRBJ2-7; D not resolved. V was clipped by 4 bases and J by 3 bases, with 16 bases between them. The CDR3 is 15 residues long. CDR3 in amino acids: CASSSWEEYRYEQYF. CDR3 nucleotide sequence: TGTGCCAGCAGTTCCTGGGAAGAGTACCGCTACGAGCAGTACTTC.